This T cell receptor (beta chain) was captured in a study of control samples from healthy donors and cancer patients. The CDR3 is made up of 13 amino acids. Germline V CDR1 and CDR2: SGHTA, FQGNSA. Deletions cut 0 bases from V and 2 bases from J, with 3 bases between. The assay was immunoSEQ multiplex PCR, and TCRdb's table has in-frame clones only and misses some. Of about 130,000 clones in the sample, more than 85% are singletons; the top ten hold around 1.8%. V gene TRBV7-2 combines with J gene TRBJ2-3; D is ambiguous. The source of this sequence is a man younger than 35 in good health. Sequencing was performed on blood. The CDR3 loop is CASSLAVTDTQYF. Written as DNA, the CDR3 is TGTGCCAGCAGCTTAGCGGTCACAGATACGCAGTATTTT. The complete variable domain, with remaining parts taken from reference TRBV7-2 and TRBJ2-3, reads GAGVSQSPSNKVTEKGKDVELRCDPISGHTALYWYRQSLGQGLEFLIYFQGNSAPDKSGLPSDRFSAERTGGSVSTLTIQRTQQEDSAVYLCASSLAVTDTQYFGPGTRLTVL.